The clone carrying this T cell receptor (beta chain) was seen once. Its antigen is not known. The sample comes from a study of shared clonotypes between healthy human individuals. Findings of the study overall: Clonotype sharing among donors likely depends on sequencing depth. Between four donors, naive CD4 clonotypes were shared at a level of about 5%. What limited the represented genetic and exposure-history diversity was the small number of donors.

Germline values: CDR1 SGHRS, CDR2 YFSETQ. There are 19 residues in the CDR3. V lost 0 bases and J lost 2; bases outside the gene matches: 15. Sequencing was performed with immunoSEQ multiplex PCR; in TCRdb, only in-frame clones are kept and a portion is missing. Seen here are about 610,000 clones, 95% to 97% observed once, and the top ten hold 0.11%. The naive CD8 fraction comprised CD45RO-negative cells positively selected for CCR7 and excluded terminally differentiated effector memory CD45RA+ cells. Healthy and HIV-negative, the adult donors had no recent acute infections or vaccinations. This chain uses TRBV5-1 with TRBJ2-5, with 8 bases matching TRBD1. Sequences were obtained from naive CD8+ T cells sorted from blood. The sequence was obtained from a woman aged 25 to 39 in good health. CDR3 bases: TGCGCCAGCAGCTTGGCCTGGACAGGGAAGCTCAAAATTCAAGAGACCCAGTACTTC. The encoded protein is CASSLAWTGKLKIQETQYF.